The source of this T cell receptor (beta chain) is a study of technical replicates of blood from a handful of donors. The method was immunoSEQ multiplex PCR; TCRdb's version includes in-frame clones alone and lacks a portion of them. The table has some 70,000 clones, about 97% seen once. V lost 3 bases and J 0 bases, leaving 6 bases between the germline ends. Germline V gene sequence: CDR1 MNHNS, CDR2 SASEGT. The CDR3 has 13 amino acids. Sequenced: T cells isolated from PBMCs. This receptor was identified in a human donor in good health. The gene calls are TRBV6-1 and TRBJ2-7; weak D call: TRBD2 (5 bases). The CDR3 region has the DNA TGTGCCAGCAGTGAGAGGGACTCCTACGAGCAGTACTTC. Translating gives CASSERDSYEQYF.